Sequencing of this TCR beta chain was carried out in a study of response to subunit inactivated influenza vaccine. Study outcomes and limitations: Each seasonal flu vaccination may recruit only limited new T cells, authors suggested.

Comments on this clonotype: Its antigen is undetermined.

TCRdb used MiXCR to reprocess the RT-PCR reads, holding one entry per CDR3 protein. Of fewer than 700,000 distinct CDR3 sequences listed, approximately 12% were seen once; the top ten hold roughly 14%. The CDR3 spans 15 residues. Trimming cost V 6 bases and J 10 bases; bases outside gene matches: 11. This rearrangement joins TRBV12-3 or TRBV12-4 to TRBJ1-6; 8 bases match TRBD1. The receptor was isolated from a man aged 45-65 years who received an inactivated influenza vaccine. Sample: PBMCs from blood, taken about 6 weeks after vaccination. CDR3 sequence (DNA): TGTGCCAGCAGCCCCGGACAGGGCTTTGACTCACCCCTCCACTTT. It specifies CASSPGQGFDSPLHF.